These T cell receptor beta chains were read from a single sample in a study of blood T cell repertoires in COVID-19. The protocol was immunoSEQ multiplex PCR, while the TCRdb copy is restricted to in-frame clones and leaves out a portion. The table shows 150,000 to 200,000 clones, with under 90% occurring only once. The material sequenced was peripheral blood. The receptor source for this set is a woman older than 75 with acute or convalescent COVID-19. CDR3s include the opening cysteine and the closing phenylalanine or tryptophan. Fields, in order: D gene, V gene, J gene, clone size, CDR3 DNA, CDR3 protein. A D gene is named only where the DNA matches it firmly. Expanded clones get a size class; other rows say once, few or many, or leave the size out.

d_call: NA
v_call: TRBV6-1
j_call: TRBJ2-1
clone_size: NA
cdr3_nt: TGTGCCAGCAGTGAAGCGCTGGCACCTCATGAGCAGTTCTTC
cdr3_aa: CASSEALAPHEQFF

d_call: NA
v_call: TRBV4-2
j_call: TRBJ1-5
clone_size: NA
cdr3_nt: TGTGCCAGCAGCCATACAGGTTCAAAGGCGGATCAGCCCCAGCATTTT
cdr3_aa: CASSHTGSKADQPQHF

d_call: NA
v_call: TRBV30
j_call: TRBJ1-2
clone_size: NA
cdr3_nt: TGTGCCTGGAGTGTACTTGGTAACTATGGCTACACCTTC
cdr3_aa: CAWSVLGNYGYTF

d_call: TRBD1
v_call: TRBV2
j_call: TRBJ2-2
clone_size: NA
cdr3_nt: TGTGCCAGCAGTCGCCCCGGGACAGGGTCGAACACCGGGGAGCTGTTTTTT
cdr3_aa: CASSRPGTGSNTGELFF

d_call: TRBD2
v_call: TRBV5-1
j_call: TRBJ2-2
clone_size: NA
cdr3_nt: TGCGCCAGCAGCTTGGCTGGGCGGGGGTTCACCGGGGAGCTGTTTTTT
cdr3_aa: CASSLAGRGFTGELFF

d_call: TRBD1
v_call: TRBV30
j_call: TRBJ1-1
clone_size: NA
cdr3_nt: TGTGCCTGGAGTGTATACAGGGGGGATGAAGCTTTCTTT
cdr3_aa: CAWSVYRGDEAFF

d_call: NA
v_call: TRBV28
j_call: TRBJ1-4
clone_size: once
cdr3_nt: TGTGCCAGCAGTTTAGGAGGGACCTTGGGAAAACTGTTTTTT
cdr3_aa: CASSLGGTLGKLFF

d_call: TRBD1
v_call: TRBV19
j_call: TRBJ2-2
clone_size: NA
cdr3_nt: TGTGCCAGTAGTATAACAGGGGGGCACACCGGGGAGCTGTTTTTT
cdr3_aa: CASSITGGHTGELFF

d_call: NA
v_call: TRBV7-9
j_call: TRBJ2-1
clone_size: NA
cdr3_nt: TGTGCCAGCAGCTTAGTACTCTGGGACGGAGGGCTCAATGAGCAGTTCTTC
cdr3_aa: CASSLVLWDGGLNEQFF

d_call: NA
v_call: TRBV19
j_call: TRBJ1-5
clone_size: NA
cdr3_nt: TGTGCCAGTAGGAGAAAGGGAGGTCAGCCCCAGCATTTT
cdr3_aa: CASRRKGGQPQHF

d_call: TRBD1
v_call: TRBV19
j_call: TRBJ1-2
clone_size: NA
cdr3_nt: TGTGCCAGTAGTCTGGACAGGGGGCGCAGCTATGGCTACACCTTC
cdr3_aa: CASSLDRGRSYGYTF

d_call: TRBD1
v_call: TRBV12-3/TRBV12-4
j_call: TRBJ2-7
clone_size: NA
cdr3_nt: TGTGCCAGCAGTTTAGTACAGGGGGGTAAGCAGTACTTC
cdr3_aa: CASSLVQGGKQYF

d_call: TRBD1
v_call: TRBV27
j_call: TRBJ2-1
clone_size: once
cdr3_nt: TGTGCCAGCAGCACGGGACAGCACAATGAGCAGTTCTTC
cdr3_aa: CASSTGQHNEQFF

d_call: NA
v_call: TRBV4-3
j_call: TRBJ2-7
clone_size: NA
cdr3_nt: TGCGCCAGCAGCCAACAACCTACAGGCGGCTACGAGCAGTACTTC
cdr3_aa: CASSQQPTGGYEQYF

d_call: NA
v_call: TRBV5-6
j_call: TRBJ2-3
clone_size: once
cdr3_nt: TGTGCCAGCAGCTTGCTGGGTTGGGGGGGCACAGATACGCAGTATTTT
cdr3_aa: CASSLLGWGGTDTQYF

d_call: TRBD2
v_call: TRBV28
j_call: TRBJ2-4
clone_size: NA
cdr3_nt: TGTGCCAGCAGTGGCTCCCTTAGCGGGGGGGCCAAAAACATTCAGTACTTC
cdr3_aa: CASSGSLSGGAKNIQYF

d_call: NA
v_call: TRBV11-3
j_call: TRBJ2-1
clone_size: NA
cdr3_nt: TGTGCCAGCAGCGCAGACGGGAGCTCCTACAATGAGCAGTTCTTC
cdr3_aa: CASSADGSSYNEQFF

d_call: NA
v_call: TRBV12-5
j_call: TRBJ2-2
clone_size: few
cdr3_nt: TGTGCTAGTGGTTTGGTATCTGCGAACACCGGGGAGCTGTTTTTT
cdr3_aa: CASGLVSANTGELFF

d_call: TRBD2
v_call: TRBV5-4
j_call: TRBJ2-1
clone_size: once
cdr3_nt: TGTGCCAGCAGCTTGGTGCTAGCGGGGGGCCCTATGGAGCAGTTCTTC
cdr3_aa: CASSLVLAGGPMEQFF

d_call: TRBD2
v_call: TRBV7-6
j_call: TRBJ2-5
clone_size: NA
cdr3_nt: TGTGCCAGCAGCTCCCGTCGGGCTAGCGGGGGAGGTAGGGTGGAGACCCAGTACTTC
cdr3_aa: CASSSRRASGGGRVETQYF

d_call: NA
v_call: TRBV19
j_call: TRBJ2-5
clone_size: NA
cdr3_nt: TGTGCCAGTAGTCCGAATCACCGGGAGACCCAGTACTTC
cdr3_aa: CASSPNHRETQYF

d_call: NA
v_call: TRBV28
j_call: TRBJ1-1
clone_size: NA
cdr3_nt: TGTGCCAGCAGTTATCCAGGTAGTGGCACTGAAGCTTTCTTT
cdr3_aa: CASSYPGSGTEAFF

d_call: NA
v_call: TRBV19
j_call: TRBJ1-1
clone_size: NA
cdr3_nt: TGTGCCAGTAGTCTAACACTGACAGGGAACACTGAAGCTTTCTTT
cdr3_aa: CASSLTLTGNTEAFF

d_call: NA
v_call: TRBV6-6
j_call: TRBJ1-5
clone_size: NA
cdr3_nt: TGTGCCAGCACCTCAACCAGGGGTCGGGGTCAGCCCCAGCATTTT
cdr3_aa: CASTSTRGRGQPQHF

d_call: TRBD1
v_call: TRBV7-2
j_call: TRBJ2-1
clone_size: NA
cdr3_nt: TGTGCCAGCAGCCGCAAGGGACAGGCGAGCTCCTACAATGAGCAGTTCTTC
cdr3_aa: CASSRKGQASSYNEQFF

d_call: TRBD1
v_call: TRBV7-9
j_call: TRBJ1-2
clone_size: few
cdr3_nt: TGTGCCAGCAGCTCCCAGGGGGCTTGGGGCTATGGCTACACCTTC
cdr3_aa: CASSSQGAWGYGYTF

d_call: NA
v_call: TRBV3-1/TRBV3-2
j_call: TRBJ2-1
clone_size: NA
cdr3_nt: TGTGCCAGCGGCTACCAGGGCGGGATCTCCTACAATGAGCAGTTCTTC
cdr3_aa: CASGYQGGISYNEQFF

d_call: NA
v_call: TRBV27
j_call: TRBJ2-7
clone_size: NA
cdr3_nt: TGTGCCAGCAGTTTAGTTACGGGGGTATTTGGAGAGCAGTACTTC
cdr3_aa: CASSLVTGVFGEQYF

d_call: TRBD1
v_call: TRBV5-1
j_call: TRBJ2-5
clone_size: NA
cdr3_nt: TGCGCCAGCAGCTTAGGACAGGGTCAAGAGACCCAGTACTTC
cdr3_aa: CASSLGQGQETQYF

d_call: NA
v_call: TRBV4-1
j_call: TRBJ1-1
clone_size: NA
cdr3_nt: TGCGCCAGCAGCCAGGCACTCAGGGGTATGAACACTGAAGCTTTCTTT
cdr3_aa: CASSQALRGMNTEAFF

d_call: NA
v_call: TRBV7-2
j_call: TRBJ2-1
clone_size: once
cdr3_nt: TGTGCCAGCAGCCCCAACGGAGTCTCCTACAATGAGCAGTTCTTC
cdr3_aa: CASSPNGVSYNEQFF

d_call: TRBD2
v_call: TRBV7-2
j_call: TRBJ2-5
clone_size: NA
cdr3_nt: TGTGCCAGCAGCCGGGGGGATCGGGAGACCCAGTACTTC
cdr3_aa: CASSRGDRETQYF

d_call: NA
v_call: TRBV19
j_call: TRBJ1-6
clone_size: NA
cdr3_nt: TGTGCCAGTACCGACAGATCAAATTCACCCCTCCACTTT
cdr3_aa: CASTDRSNSPLHF